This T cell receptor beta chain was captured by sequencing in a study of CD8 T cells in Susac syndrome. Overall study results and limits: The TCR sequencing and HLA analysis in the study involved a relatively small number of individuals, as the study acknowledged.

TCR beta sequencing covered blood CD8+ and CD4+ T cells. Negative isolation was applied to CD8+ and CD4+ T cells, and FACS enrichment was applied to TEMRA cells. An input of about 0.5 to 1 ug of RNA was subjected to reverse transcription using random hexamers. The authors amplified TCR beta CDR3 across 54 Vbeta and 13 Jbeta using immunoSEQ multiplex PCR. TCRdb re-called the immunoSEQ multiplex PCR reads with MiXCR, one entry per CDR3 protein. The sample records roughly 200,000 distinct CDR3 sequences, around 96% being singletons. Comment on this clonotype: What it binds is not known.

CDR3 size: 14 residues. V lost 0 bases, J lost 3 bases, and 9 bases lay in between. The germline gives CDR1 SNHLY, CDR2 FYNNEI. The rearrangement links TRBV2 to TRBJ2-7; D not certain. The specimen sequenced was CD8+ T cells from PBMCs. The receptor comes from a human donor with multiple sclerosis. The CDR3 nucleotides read TGTGCCAGCAGTGAAGCGCCGACGGGCTACGAGCAGTACTTC. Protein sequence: CASSEAPTGYEQYF.